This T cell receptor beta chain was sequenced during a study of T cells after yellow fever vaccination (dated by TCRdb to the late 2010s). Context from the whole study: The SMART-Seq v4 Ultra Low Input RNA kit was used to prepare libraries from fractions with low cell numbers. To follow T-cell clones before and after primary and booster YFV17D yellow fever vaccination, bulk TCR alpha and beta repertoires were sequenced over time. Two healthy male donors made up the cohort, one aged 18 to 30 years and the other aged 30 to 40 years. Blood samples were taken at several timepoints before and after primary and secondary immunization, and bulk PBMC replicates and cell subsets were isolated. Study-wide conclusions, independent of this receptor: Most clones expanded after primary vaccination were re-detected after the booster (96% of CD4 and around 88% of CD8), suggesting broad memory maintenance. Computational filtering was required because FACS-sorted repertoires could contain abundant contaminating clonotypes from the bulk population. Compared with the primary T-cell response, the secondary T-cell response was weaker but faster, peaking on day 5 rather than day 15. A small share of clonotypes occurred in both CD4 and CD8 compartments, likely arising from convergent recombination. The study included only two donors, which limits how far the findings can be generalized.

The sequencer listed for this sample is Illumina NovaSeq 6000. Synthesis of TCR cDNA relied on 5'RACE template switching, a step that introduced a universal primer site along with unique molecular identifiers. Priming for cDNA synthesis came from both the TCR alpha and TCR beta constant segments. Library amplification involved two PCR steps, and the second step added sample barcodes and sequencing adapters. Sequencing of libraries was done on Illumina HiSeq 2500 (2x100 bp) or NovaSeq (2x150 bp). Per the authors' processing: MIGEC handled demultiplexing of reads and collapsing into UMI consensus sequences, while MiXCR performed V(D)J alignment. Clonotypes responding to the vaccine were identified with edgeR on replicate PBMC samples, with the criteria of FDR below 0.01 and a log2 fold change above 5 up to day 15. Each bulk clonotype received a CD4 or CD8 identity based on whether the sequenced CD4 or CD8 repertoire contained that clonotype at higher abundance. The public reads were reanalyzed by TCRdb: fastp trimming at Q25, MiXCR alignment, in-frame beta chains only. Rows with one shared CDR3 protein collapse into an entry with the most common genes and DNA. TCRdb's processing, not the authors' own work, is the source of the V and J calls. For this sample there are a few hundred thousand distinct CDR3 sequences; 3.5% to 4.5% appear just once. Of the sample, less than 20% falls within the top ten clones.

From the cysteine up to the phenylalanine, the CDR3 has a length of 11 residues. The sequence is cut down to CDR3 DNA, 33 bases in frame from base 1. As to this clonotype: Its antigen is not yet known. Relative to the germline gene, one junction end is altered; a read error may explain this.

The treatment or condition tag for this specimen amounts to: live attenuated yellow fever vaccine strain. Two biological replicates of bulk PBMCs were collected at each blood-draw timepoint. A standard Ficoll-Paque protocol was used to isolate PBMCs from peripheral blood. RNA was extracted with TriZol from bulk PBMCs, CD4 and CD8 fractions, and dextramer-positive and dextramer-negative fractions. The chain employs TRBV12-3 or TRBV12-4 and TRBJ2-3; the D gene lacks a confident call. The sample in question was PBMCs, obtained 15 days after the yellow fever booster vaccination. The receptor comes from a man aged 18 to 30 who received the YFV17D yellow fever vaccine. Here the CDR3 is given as CGSSRADTQYF. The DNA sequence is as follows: TGTGGCAGCAGTCGTGCAGATACGCAGTATTTT.